Listed below are T cell receptor beta chains from one sample, sequenced in a study of cytomegalovirus exposure and HLA in healthy donors. Assay: immunoSEQ multiplex PCR; the TCRdb copy retains only in-frame clones and omits some. The sample contains about 94,000 clones, 79% of which appear only once. The specimen was PBMCs. The receptor set was obtained from a woman aged 40 to 49 in good health and CMV-seronegative. Each CDR3 is given with its conserved first and last residue. A D gene is named only where the DNA matches it firmly. Rows may omit the clone size; those that give it use once, few, many or a size class.

j_gene: TRBJ2-2; d_gene: NA; v_gene: TRBV5-8; abundance: NA; CDR3aa: CASSLEGGTANTGELFF; CDR3nt: TGTGCCAGCAGCTTGGAAGGCGGGACAGCTAACACCGGGGAGCTGTTTTTT
j_gene: TRBJ1-6; d_gene: TRBD1; v_gene: TRBV6-5; abundance: NA; CDR3aa: CASSNRGRDSPLHF; CDR3nt: TGTGCCAGCAGTAACAGGGGAAGAGATTCACCCCTCCACTTT
j_gene: TRBJ1-1; d_gene: NA; v_gene: TRBV19; abundance: once; CDR3aa: CASRDMNTEAFF; CDR3nt: TGTGCCAGTAGAGACATGAACACTGAAGCTTTCTTT
j_gene: TRBJ2-1; d_gene: TRBD2; v_gene: TRBV9; abundance: NA; CDR3aa: CASNLGITSGGNEQFF; CDR3nt: TGTGCCAGCAACTTAGGGATAACTAGCGGGGGTAATGAGCAGTTCTTC
j_gene: TRBJ2-5; d_gene: NA; v_gene: TRBV4-2; abundance: NA; CDR3aa: CASSQGFGGEETQYF; CDR3nt: TGTGCCAGCAGCCAAGGTTTCGGGGGAGAGGAGACCCAGTACTTC
j_gene: TRBJ1-3; d_gene: NA; v_gene: TRBV5-6; abundance: NA; CDR3aa: CASSLNDRNSGNTIYF; CDR3nt: TGTGCCAGCAGCTTAAACGACAGGAACTCTGGAAACACCATATATTTT
j_gene: TRBJ2-7; d_gene: NA; v_gene: TRBV30; abundance: NA; CDR3aa: CAWSGLYEQYF; CDR3nt: TGTGCCTGGAGTGGACTATACGAGCAGTACTTC
j_gene: TRBJ2-7; d_gene: NA; v_gene: TRBV4-2; abundance: NA; CDR3aa: CASSQQPDSGYEQYF; CDR3nt: TGTGCCAGCAGCCAACAACCGGACTCGGGGTACGAGCAGTACTTC
j_gene: TRBJ1-2; d_gene: TRBD1; v_gene: TRBV6-5; abundance: NA; CDR3aa: CASSPGGAAYGYTF; CDR3nt: TGTGCCAGCAGCCCAGGGGGCGCAGCCTATGGCTACACCTTC
j_gene: TRBJ1-6; d_gene: NA; v_gene: TRBV2; abundance: NA; CDR3aa: CASKGQEGSPLHF; CDR3nt: TGTGCCAGCAAAGGCCAGGAGGGTTCACCCCTCCACTTT
j_gene: TRBJ1-2; d_gene: NA; v_gene: TRBV5-6; abundance: NA; CDR3aa: CASSPLRGAPYGYTF; CDR3nt: TGTGCCAGCAGCCCTCTTCGGGGGGCGCCTTATGGCTACACCTTC
j_gene: TRBJ1-2; d_gene: NA; v_gene: TRBV28; abundance: NA; CDR3aa: CASKGGGYGYTF; CDR3nt: TGTGCCAGCAAAGGGGGGGGGTATGGCTACACCTTC
j_gene: TRBJ1-2; d_gene: NA; v_gene: TRBV6-1; abundance: NA; CDR3aa: CASSWGQGDGYTF; CDR3nt: TGTGCCAGCAGCTGGGGGCAGGGCGATGGCTACACCTTC
j_gene: TRBJ1-5; d_gene: NA; v_gene: TRBV7-2; abundance: NA; CDR3aa: CASSLVSGLNQPQHF; CDR3nt: TGTGCCAGCAGCTTAGTGTCCGGACTCAATCAGCCCCAGCATTTT
j_gene: TRBJ1-2; d_gene: NA; v_gene: TRBV29-1; abundance: NA; CDR3aa: CSVDPVDNYYGYTF; CDR3nt: TGCAGCGTTGATCCCGTGGACAACTACTATGGCTACACCTTC
j_gene: TRBJ1-1; d_gene: NA; v_gene: TRBV10-3; abundance: once; CDR3aa: CAISLGQGNTEAFF; CDR3nt: TGTGCCATCAGCCTGGGCCAGGGAAACACTGAAGCTTTCTTT
j_gene: TRBJ1-3; d_gene: NA; v_gene: TRBV5-1; abundance: NA; CDR3aa: CASSLEKTSSGNTIYF; CDR3nt: TGCGCCAGCAGCTTGGAAAAAACAAGCTCTGGAAACACCATATATTTT
j_gene: TRBJ2-7; d_gene: NA; v_gene: TRBV5-8; abundance: few; CDR3aa: CASSSRQWAEQYF; CDR3nt: TGTGCCAGCAGCTCAAGGCAGTGGGCCGAGCAGTACTTC
j_gene: TRBJ1-1; d_gene: NA; v_gene: TRBV11-3; abundance: NA; CDR3aa: CASSLDQYTEAFF; CDR3nt: TGTGCCAGCAGCTTAGACCAGTACACTGAAGCTTTCTTT
j_gene: TRBJ2-3; d_gene: TRBD2; v_gene: TRBV5-1; abundance: NA; CDR3aa: CASSLPGGGTDTQYF; CDR3nt: TGCGCCAGCAGCCTCCCCGGGGGGGGCACAGATACGCAGTATTTT
j_gene: TRBJ2-3; d_gene: TRBD2; v_gene: TRBV5-1; abundance: NA; CDR3aa: CASSLVGGGAGDTQYF; CDR3nt: TGCGCCAGCAGCTTGGTCGGCGGGGGGGCAGGGGATACGCAGTATTTT
j_gene: TRBJ2-7; d_gene: NA; v_gene: TRBV7-9; abundance: NA; CDR3aa: CASSPREDFTYEQYF; CDR3nt: TGTGCCAGCAGCCCCAGGGAGGACTTCACCTACGAGCAGTACTTC
j_gene: TRBJ2-7; d_gene: TRBD1; v_gene: TRBV5-1; abundance: NA; CDR3aa: CASSLLGQGTDEQYF; CDR3nt: TGCGCCAGCAGCTTGTTAGGACAGGGTACAGACGAGCAGTACTTC
j_gene: TRBJ1-1; d_gene: TRBD1; v_gene: TRBV5-4; abundance: few; CDR3aa: CASSSRGQGLGEAFF; CDR3nt: TGTGCCAGCAGCAGCAGGGGACAGGGGCTCGGGGAAGCTTTCTTT
j_gene: TRBJ1-1; d_gene: NA; v_gene: TRBV2; abundance: few; CDR3aa: CASLLRGAEAFF; CDR3nt: TGTGCCAGCCTACTTCGGGGAGCAGAAGCTTTCTTT
j_gene: TRBJ1-1; d_gene: TRBD1; v_gene: TRBV7-9; abundance: NA; CDR3aa: CASSLGGGQGANTEAFF; CDR3nt: TGTGCCAGCAGCTTAGGGGGAGGACAGGGGGCAAACACTGAAGCTTTCTTT
j_gene: TRBJ1-1; d_gene: NA; v_gene: TRBV6-1; abundance: NA; CDR3aa: CASIPTGGNTEAFF; CDR3nt: TGTGCCAGCATCCCAACCGGGGGAAACACTGAAGCTTTCTTT
j_gene: TRBJ2-1; d_gene: NA; v_gene: TRBV7-9; abundance: NA; CDR3aa: CASSLPRRLGNEQFF; CDR3nt: TGTGCCAGCAGCTTACCCCGGAGACTTGGCAATGAGCAGTTCTTC
j_gene: TRBJ2-7; d_gene: TRBD1; v_gene: TRBV5-6; abundance: NA; CDR3aa: CASSPAPGGVEQYF; CDR3nt: TGTGCCAGCAGCCCAGCACCAGGGGGCGTCGAGCAGTACTTC
j_gene: TRBJ2-7; d_gene: TRBD1; v_gene: TRBV7-2; abundance: once; CDR3aa: CASSPTGAAYEQYF; CDR3nt: TGTGCCAGCAGCCCGACAGGGGCGGCCTACGAGCAGTACTTC
j_gene: TRBJ2-5; d_gene: TRBD2; v_gene: TRBV19; abundance: few; CDR3aa: CASSIRRTSGGQETQYF; CDR3nt: TGTGCCAGTAGTATAAGGAGGACTAGCGGGGGCCAAGAGACCCAGTACTTC
j_gene: TRBJ1-2; d_gene: TRBD1; v_gene: TRBV27; abundance: NA; CDR3aa: CASSFKPGQGLSYPF; CDR3nt: TGTGCCAGCAGTTTCAAACCGGGACAGGGGTTGAGCTACCCCTTC
j_gene: TRBJ1-4; d_gene: TRBD1; v_gene: TRBV5-8; abundance: NA; CDR3aa: CASSYLGQGKNEKLFF; CDR3nt: TGTGCCAGCAGCTACCTAGGACAGGGGAAGAATGAAAAACTGTTTTTT
j_gene: TRBJ2-3; d_gene: NA; v_gene: TRBV6-1; abundance: NA; CDR3aa: CASSESIVNSGKDTQYF; CDR3nt: TGTGCCAGCAGTGAATCGATAGTAAATTCAGGGAAAGATACGCAGTATTTT
j_gene: TRBJ2-6; d_gene: NA; v_gene: TRBV30; abundance: NA; CDR3aa: CAWSRIPGANVLTF; CDR3nt: TGTGCCTGGAGTCGTATTCCTGGGGCCAACGTCCTGACTTTC
j_gene: TRBJ2-5; d_gene: TRBD1; v_gene: TRBV6-5; abundance: NA; CDR3aa: CASSYRTGVYQETQYF; CDR3nt: TGTGCCAGCAGTTACCGCACAGGGGTGTACCAAGAGACCCAGTACTTC